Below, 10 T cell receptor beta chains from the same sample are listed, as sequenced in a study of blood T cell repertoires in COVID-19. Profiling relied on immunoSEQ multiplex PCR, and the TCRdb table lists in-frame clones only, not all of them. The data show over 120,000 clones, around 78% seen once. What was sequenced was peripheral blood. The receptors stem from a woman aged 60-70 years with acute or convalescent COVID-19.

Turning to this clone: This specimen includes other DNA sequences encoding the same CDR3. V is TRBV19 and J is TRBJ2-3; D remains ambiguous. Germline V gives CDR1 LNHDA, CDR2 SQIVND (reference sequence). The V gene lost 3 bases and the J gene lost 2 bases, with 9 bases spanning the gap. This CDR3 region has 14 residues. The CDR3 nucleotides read TGTGCCAGTAGTATGGGCGAATTCACAGATACGCAGTATTTT. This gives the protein CASSMGEFTDTQYF. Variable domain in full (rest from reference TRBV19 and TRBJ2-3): DGGITQSPKYLFRKEGQNVTLSCEQNLNHDAMYWYRQDPGQGLRLIYYSQIVNDFQKGDIAEGYSVSREKKESFPLTVTSAQKNPTAFYLCASSMGEFTDTQYFGPGTRLTVL.

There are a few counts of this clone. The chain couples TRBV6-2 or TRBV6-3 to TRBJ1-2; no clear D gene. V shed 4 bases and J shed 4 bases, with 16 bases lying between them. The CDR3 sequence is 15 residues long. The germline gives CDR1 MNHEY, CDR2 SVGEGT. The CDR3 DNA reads TGTGCCAGCAGTTTCCAGGTTTCAGCCCCCTATGGCTACACCTTC. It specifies CASSFQVSAPYGYTF.

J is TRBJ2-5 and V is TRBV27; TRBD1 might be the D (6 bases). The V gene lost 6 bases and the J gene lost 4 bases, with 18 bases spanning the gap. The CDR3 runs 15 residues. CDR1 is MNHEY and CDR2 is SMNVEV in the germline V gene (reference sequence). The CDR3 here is CASRRGQQGGETQYF. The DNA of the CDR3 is TGTGCCAGCAGACGAGGACAGCAAGGGGGAGAGACCCAGTACTTC.

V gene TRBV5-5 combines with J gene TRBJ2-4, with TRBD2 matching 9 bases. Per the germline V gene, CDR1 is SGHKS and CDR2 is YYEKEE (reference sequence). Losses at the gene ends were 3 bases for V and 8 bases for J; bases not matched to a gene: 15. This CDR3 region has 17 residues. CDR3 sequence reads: CASSSYAERLAVDIQYF. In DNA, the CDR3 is TGTGCCAGCAGCTCGTATGCCGAGAGACTAGCGGTGGACATTCAGTACTTC.

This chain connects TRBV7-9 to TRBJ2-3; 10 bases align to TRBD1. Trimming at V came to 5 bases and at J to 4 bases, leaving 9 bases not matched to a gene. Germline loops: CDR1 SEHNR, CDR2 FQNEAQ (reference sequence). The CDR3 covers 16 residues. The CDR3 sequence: CASSQGQGHKADTQYF. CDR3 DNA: TGTGCCAGCAGCCAGGGACAGGGGCATAAGGCAGATACGCAGTATTTT.

CDR3 sequence (DNA): TGTGCCAGCAGCTTAGGAGGGAATTATGGCTACACCTTC. It codes for CASSLGGNYGYTF. This chain joins TRBV7-9 and TRBJ1-2; D not resolved. Deletions cut 1 base from V and 5 bases from J, with 8 bases between. This CDR3 is 13 amino acids long. Germline lookup yields CDR1 SEHNR and CDR2 FQNEAQ (reference sequence). Full variable domain (rest looked up from reference TRBV7-9 and TRBJ1-2): DTGVSQNPRHKITKRGQNVTFRCDPISEHNRLYWYRQTLGQGPEFLTYFQNEAQLEKSRLLSDRFSAERPKGSFSTLEIQRTEQGDSAMYLCASSLGGNYGYTFGSGTRLTVV.

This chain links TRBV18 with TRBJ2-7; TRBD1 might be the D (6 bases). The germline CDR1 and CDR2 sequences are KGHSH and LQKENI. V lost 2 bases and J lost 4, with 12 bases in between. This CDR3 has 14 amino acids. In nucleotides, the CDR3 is TGTGCCAGCTCACCAAGGGCAGGGGCATACGAGCAGTACTTC. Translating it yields CASSPRAGAYEQYF.

The CDR3 sequence is CASSLQGLSGNTIYF. The CDR3 region has the DNA TGCGCCAGCAGCTTGCAGGGACTCTCTGGAAACACCATATATTTT. V is TRBV5-1 and J is TRBJ1-3, with D maybe TRBD1 (5 bases). The CDR3 runs to 15 residues. The V and J ends lost 1 base and 0 bases respectively, with 8 bases between them. Germline CDR1 is SGHRS and CDR2 is YFSETQ.

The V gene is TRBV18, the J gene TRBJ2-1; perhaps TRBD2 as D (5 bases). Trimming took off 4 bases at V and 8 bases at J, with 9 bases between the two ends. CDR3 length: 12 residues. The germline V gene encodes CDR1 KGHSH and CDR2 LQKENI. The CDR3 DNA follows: TGTGCCAGCTCACTTACTAGAGATGAGCAGTTCTTC. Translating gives CASSLTRDEQFF.

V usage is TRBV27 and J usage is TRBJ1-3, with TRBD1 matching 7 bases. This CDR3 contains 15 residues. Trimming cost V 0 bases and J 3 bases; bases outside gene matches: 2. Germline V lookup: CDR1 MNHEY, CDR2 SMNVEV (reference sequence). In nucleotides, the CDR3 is TGTGCCAGCAGTTTATCGAGACAGGGTGGAAACACCATATATTTT. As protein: CASSLSRQGGNTIYF.